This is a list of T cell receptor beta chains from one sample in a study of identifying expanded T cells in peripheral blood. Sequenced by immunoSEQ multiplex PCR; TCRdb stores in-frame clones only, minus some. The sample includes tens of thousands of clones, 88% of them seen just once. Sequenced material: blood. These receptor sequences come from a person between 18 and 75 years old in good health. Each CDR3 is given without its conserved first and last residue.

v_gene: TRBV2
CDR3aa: ASSPRGGATNSPLH

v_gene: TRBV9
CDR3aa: ASSSGANTGELF

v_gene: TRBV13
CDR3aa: ASSLGQGITYEQY

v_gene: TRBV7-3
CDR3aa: ASSSGSTDTQY

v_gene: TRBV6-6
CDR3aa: ASNNGGAGAF

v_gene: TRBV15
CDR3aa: ATSRGGLGQGDTGELF

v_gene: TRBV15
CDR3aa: ATSRGTGSYSNQPQH

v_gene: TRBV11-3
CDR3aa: ASSLNQKTDTQY

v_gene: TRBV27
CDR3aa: ASSPQGNQPQH

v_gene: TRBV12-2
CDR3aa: ASRLVGTGGGAATEAF

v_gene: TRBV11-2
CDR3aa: ASSPQLVSDTQY

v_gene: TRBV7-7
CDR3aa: ASSLNPTAGELF

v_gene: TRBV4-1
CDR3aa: ASSHARVQGARGGVWNEQF

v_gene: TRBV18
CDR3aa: ASSPFTTDTQY

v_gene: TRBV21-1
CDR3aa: ASSRRPGTAGMNTEAF

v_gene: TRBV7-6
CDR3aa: ASSTVEVNTGELF

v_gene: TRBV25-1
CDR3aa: ASREGLVGYT

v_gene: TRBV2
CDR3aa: ASSQWGQGASQPQH

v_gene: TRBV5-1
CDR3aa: ASTRDGYDTEAF

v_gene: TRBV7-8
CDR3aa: ASSLGTGNFRGPQH

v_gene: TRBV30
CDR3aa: AWNRGAAYNSPLH

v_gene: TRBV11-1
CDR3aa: ASSWGTGDGTEAF

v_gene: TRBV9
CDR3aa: ASSARRGEKETQY

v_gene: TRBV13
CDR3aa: ASSLGRSSYEQY